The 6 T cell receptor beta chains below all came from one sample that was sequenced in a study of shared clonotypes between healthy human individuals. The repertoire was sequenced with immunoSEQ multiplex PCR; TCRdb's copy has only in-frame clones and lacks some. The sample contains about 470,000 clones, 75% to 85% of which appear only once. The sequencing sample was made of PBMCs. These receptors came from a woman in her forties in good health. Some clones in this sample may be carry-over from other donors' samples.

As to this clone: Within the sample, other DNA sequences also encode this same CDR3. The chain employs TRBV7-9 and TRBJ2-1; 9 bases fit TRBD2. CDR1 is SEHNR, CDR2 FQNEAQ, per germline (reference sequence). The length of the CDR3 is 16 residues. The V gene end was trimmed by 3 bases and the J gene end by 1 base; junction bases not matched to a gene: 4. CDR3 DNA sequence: TGTGCCAGCAGCTTGTGGCTAGCGGGGTCCTACAATGAGCAGTTCTTC. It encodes CASSLWLAGSYNEQFF.

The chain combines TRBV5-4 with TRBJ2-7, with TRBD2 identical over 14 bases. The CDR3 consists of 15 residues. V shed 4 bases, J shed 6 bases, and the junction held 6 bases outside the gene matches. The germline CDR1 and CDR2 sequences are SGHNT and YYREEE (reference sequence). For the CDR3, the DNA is TGTGCCAGCAGCGTCTCGGGACTAGCGGGAGTCGAGCAGTACTTC. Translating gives CASSVSGLAGVEQYF.

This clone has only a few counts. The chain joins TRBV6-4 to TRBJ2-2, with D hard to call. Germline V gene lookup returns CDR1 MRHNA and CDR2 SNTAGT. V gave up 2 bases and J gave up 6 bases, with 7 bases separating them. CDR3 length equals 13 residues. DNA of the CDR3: TGTGCCAGCAGTGACCAAGGTTCCGGGGAGCTGTTTTTT. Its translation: CASSDQGSGELFF.

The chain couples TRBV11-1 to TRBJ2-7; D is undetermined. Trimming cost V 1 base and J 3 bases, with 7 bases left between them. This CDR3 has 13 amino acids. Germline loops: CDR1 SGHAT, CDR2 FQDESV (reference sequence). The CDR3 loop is CASSLGDGYEQYF. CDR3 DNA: TGTGCCAGCAGCTTAGGTGATGGCTACGAGCAGTACTTC.

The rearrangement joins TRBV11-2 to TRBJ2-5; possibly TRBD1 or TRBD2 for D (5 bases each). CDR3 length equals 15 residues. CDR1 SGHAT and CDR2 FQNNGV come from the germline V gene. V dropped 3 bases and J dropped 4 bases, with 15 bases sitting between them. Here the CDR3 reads CASSLPTVGGETQYF. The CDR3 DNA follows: TGTGCCAGCAGCTTGCCGACAGTTGGGGGAGAGACCCAGTACTTC.

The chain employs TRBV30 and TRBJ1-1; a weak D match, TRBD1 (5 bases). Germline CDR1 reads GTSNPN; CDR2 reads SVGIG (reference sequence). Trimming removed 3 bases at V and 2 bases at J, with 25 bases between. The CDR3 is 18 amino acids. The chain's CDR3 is CAWRWVRQTYYKNTEAFF. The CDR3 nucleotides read TGTGCCTGGAGGTGGGTTCGACAGACGTACTACAAAAACACTGAAGCTTTCTTT.